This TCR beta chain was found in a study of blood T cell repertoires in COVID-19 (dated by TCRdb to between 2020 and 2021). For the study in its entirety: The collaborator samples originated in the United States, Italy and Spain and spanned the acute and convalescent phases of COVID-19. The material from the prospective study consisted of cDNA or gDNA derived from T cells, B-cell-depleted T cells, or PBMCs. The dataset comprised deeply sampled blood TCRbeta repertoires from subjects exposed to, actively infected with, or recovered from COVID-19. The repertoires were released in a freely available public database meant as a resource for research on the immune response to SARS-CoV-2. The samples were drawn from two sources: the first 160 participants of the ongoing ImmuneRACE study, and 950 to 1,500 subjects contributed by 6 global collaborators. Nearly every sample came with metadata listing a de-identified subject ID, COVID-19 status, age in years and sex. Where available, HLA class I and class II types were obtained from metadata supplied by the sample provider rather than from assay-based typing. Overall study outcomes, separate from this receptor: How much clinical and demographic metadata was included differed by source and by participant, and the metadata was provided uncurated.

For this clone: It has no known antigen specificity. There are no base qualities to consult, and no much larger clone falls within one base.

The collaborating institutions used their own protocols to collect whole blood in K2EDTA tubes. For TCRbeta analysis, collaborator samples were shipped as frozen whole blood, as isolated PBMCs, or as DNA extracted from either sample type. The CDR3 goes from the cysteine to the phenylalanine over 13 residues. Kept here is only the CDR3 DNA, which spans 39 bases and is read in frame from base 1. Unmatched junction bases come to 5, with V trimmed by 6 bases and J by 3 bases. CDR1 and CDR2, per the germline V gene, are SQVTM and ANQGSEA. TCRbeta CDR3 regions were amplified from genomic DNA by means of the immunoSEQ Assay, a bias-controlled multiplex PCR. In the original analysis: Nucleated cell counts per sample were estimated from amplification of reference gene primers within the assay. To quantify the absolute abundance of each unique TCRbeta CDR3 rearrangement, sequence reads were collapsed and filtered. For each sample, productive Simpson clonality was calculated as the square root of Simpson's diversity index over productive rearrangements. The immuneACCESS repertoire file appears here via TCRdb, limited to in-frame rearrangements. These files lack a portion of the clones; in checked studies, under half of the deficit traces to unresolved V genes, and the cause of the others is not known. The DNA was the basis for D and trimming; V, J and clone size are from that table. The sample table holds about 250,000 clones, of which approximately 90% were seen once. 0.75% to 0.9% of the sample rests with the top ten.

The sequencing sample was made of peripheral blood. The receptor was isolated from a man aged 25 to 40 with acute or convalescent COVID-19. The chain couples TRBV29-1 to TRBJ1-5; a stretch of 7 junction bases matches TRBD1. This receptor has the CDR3 CSVLQGNNQPQHF. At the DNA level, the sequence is TGCAGCGTGCTACAGGGGAACAATCAGCCCCAGCATTTT.